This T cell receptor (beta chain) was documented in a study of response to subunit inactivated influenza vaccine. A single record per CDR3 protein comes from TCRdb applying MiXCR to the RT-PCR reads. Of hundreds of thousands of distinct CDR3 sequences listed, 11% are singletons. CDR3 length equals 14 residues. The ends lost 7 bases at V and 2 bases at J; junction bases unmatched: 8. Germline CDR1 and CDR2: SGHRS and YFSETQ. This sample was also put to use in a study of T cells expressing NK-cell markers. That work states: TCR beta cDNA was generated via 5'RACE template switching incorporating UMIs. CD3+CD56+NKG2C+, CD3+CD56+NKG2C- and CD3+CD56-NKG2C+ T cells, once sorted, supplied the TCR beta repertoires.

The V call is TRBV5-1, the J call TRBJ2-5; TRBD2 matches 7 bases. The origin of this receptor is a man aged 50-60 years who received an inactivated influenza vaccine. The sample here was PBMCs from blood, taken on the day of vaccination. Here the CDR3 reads CASGRGSEQETQYF. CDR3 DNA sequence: TGCGCCAGCGGGAGGGGTAGCGAGCAAGAGACCCAGTACTTC.